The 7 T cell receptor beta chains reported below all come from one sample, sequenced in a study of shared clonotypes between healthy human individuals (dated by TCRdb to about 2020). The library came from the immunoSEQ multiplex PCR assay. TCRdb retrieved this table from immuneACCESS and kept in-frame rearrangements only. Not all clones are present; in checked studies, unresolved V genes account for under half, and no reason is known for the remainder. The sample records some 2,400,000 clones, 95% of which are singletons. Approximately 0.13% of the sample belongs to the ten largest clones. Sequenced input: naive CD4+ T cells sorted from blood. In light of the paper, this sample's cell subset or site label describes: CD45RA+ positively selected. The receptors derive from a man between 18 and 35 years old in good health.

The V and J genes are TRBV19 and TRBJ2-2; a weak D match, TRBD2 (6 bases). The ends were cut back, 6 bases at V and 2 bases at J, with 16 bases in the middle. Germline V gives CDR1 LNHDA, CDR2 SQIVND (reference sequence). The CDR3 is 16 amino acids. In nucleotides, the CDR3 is TGTGCCAGTAGCAAAGTGGGGGGTCCCAACACCGGGGAGCTGTTTTTT. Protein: CASSKVGGPNTGELFF.

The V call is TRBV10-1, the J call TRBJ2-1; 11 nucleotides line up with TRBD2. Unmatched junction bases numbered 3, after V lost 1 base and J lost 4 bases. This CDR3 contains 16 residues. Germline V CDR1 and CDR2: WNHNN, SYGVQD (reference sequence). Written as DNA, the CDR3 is TGCGCCAGCAGTGAGTACGGGACTAGCGGATACAATGAGCAGTTCTTC. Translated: CASSEYGTSGYNEQFF.

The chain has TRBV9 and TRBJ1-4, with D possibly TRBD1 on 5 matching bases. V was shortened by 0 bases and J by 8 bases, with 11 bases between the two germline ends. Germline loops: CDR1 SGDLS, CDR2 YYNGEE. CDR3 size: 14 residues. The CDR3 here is CASSVGAGNEKLFF. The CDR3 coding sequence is TGTGCCAGCAGCGTAGGCGCAGGGAACGAAAAACTGTTTTTT.

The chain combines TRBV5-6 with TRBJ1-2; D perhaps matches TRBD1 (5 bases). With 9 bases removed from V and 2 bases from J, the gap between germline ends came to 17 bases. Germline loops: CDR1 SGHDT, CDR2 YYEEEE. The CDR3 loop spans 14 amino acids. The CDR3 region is CATCTGRTNYGYTF. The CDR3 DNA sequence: TGTGCCACCTGTACAGGCCGGACGAACTATGGCTACACCTTC.

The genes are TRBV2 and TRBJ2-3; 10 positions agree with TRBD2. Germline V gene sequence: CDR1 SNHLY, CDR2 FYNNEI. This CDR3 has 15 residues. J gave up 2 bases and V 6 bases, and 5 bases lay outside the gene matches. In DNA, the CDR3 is TGTGCCAGCAGACCGAGCGGGGGGGACACAGATACGCAGTATTTT. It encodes CASRPSGGDTDTQYF.

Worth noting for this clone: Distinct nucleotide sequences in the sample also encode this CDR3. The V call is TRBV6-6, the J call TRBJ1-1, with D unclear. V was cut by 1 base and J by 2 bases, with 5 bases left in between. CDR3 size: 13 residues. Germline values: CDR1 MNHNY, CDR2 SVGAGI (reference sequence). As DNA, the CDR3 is TGTGCCAGCAGTTACTTGAGTAACACTGAAGCTTTCTTT. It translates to CASSYLSNTEAFF.

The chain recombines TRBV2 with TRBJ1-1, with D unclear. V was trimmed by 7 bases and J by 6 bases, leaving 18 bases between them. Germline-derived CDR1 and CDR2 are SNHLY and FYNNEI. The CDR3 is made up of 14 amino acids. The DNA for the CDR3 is TGTGCCAGCACCACACATGGGGAGGGCGCTGAAGCTTTCTTT. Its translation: CASTTHGEGAEAFF.